The TCR beta chain described here comes from a study of post-analysis software for immune sequencing data. Study-level background: Disease courses included relapsing-remitting, secondary progressive and progressive-relapsing multiple sclerosis.

Study-wide results and caveats: Roughly 5 TRBV segments were significantly more frequent in patients than in controls. TRBV5-6, TRBV5-1 and TRBV20-1 were among these segments.

Only one count was recorded for this clonotype. Its matching antigen is unknown. The CDR3 loop spans 14 amino acids. In germline, CDR1 is DFQATT, CDR2 SNEGSKA (reference sequence). Sequencing libraries made from TCR beta cDNA carried unique molecular identifiers. TCRdb re-called the PCR reads through MiXCR, storing one row per CDR3 protein. The repertoire holds around 770,000 distinct CDR3 sequences, with about 45% as singletons. The V and J genes are TRBV20-1 and TRBJ1-2, with 7 bases identical to TRBD1. The sequenced sample consisted of blood. The receptor comes from a girl aged 10 to 17 with multiple sclerosis. The CDR3 reads CSTTEIQGLGGYTF. In nucleotides, the CDR3 is TGCAGCACGACTGAAATACAGGGGTTGGGGGGCTACACCTTC.